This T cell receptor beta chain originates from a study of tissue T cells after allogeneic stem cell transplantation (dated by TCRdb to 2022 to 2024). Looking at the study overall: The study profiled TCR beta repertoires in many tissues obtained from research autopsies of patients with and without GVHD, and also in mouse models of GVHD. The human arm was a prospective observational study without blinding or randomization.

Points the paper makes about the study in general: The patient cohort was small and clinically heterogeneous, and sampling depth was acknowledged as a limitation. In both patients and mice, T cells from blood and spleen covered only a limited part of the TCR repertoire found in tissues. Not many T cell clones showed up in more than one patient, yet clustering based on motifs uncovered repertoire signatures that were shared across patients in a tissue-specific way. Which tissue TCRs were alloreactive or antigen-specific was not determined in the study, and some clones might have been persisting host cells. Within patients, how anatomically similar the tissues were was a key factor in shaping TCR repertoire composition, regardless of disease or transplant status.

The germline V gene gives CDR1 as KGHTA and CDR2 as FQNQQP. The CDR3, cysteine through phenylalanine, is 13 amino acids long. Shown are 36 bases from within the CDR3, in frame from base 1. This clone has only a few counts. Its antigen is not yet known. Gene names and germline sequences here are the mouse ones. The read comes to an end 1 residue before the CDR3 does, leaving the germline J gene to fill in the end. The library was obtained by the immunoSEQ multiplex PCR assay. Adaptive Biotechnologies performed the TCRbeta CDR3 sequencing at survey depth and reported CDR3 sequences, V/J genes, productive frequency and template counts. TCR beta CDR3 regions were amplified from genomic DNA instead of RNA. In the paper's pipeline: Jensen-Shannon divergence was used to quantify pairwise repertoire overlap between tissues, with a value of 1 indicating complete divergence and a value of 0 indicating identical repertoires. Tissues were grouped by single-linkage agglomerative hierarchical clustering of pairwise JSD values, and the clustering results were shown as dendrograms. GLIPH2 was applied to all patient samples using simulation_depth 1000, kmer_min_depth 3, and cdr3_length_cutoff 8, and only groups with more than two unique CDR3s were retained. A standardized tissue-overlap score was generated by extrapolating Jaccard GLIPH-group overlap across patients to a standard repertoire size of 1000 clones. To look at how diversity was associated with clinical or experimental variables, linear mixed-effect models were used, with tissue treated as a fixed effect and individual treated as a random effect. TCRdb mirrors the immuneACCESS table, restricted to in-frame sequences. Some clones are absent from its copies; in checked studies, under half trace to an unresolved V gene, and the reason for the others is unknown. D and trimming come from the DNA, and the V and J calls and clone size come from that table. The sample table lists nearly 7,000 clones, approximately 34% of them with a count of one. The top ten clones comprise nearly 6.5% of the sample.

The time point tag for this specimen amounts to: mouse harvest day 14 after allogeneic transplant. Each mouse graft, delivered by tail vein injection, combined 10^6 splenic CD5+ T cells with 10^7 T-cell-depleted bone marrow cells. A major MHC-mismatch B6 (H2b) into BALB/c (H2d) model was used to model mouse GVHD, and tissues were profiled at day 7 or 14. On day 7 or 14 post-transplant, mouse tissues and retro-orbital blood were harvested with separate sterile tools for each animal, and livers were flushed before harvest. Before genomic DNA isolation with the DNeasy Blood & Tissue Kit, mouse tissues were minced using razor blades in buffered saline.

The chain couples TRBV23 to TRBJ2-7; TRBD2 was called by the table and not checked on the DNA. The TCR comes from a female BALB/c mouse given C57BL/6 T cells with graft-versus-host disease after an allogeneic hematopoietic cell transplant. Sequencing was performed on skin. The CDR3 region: CSSSRLGAYEQYF. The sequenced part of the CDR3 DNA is TGCTCCAGCAGTAGACTGGGGGCCTATGAACAGTAC.